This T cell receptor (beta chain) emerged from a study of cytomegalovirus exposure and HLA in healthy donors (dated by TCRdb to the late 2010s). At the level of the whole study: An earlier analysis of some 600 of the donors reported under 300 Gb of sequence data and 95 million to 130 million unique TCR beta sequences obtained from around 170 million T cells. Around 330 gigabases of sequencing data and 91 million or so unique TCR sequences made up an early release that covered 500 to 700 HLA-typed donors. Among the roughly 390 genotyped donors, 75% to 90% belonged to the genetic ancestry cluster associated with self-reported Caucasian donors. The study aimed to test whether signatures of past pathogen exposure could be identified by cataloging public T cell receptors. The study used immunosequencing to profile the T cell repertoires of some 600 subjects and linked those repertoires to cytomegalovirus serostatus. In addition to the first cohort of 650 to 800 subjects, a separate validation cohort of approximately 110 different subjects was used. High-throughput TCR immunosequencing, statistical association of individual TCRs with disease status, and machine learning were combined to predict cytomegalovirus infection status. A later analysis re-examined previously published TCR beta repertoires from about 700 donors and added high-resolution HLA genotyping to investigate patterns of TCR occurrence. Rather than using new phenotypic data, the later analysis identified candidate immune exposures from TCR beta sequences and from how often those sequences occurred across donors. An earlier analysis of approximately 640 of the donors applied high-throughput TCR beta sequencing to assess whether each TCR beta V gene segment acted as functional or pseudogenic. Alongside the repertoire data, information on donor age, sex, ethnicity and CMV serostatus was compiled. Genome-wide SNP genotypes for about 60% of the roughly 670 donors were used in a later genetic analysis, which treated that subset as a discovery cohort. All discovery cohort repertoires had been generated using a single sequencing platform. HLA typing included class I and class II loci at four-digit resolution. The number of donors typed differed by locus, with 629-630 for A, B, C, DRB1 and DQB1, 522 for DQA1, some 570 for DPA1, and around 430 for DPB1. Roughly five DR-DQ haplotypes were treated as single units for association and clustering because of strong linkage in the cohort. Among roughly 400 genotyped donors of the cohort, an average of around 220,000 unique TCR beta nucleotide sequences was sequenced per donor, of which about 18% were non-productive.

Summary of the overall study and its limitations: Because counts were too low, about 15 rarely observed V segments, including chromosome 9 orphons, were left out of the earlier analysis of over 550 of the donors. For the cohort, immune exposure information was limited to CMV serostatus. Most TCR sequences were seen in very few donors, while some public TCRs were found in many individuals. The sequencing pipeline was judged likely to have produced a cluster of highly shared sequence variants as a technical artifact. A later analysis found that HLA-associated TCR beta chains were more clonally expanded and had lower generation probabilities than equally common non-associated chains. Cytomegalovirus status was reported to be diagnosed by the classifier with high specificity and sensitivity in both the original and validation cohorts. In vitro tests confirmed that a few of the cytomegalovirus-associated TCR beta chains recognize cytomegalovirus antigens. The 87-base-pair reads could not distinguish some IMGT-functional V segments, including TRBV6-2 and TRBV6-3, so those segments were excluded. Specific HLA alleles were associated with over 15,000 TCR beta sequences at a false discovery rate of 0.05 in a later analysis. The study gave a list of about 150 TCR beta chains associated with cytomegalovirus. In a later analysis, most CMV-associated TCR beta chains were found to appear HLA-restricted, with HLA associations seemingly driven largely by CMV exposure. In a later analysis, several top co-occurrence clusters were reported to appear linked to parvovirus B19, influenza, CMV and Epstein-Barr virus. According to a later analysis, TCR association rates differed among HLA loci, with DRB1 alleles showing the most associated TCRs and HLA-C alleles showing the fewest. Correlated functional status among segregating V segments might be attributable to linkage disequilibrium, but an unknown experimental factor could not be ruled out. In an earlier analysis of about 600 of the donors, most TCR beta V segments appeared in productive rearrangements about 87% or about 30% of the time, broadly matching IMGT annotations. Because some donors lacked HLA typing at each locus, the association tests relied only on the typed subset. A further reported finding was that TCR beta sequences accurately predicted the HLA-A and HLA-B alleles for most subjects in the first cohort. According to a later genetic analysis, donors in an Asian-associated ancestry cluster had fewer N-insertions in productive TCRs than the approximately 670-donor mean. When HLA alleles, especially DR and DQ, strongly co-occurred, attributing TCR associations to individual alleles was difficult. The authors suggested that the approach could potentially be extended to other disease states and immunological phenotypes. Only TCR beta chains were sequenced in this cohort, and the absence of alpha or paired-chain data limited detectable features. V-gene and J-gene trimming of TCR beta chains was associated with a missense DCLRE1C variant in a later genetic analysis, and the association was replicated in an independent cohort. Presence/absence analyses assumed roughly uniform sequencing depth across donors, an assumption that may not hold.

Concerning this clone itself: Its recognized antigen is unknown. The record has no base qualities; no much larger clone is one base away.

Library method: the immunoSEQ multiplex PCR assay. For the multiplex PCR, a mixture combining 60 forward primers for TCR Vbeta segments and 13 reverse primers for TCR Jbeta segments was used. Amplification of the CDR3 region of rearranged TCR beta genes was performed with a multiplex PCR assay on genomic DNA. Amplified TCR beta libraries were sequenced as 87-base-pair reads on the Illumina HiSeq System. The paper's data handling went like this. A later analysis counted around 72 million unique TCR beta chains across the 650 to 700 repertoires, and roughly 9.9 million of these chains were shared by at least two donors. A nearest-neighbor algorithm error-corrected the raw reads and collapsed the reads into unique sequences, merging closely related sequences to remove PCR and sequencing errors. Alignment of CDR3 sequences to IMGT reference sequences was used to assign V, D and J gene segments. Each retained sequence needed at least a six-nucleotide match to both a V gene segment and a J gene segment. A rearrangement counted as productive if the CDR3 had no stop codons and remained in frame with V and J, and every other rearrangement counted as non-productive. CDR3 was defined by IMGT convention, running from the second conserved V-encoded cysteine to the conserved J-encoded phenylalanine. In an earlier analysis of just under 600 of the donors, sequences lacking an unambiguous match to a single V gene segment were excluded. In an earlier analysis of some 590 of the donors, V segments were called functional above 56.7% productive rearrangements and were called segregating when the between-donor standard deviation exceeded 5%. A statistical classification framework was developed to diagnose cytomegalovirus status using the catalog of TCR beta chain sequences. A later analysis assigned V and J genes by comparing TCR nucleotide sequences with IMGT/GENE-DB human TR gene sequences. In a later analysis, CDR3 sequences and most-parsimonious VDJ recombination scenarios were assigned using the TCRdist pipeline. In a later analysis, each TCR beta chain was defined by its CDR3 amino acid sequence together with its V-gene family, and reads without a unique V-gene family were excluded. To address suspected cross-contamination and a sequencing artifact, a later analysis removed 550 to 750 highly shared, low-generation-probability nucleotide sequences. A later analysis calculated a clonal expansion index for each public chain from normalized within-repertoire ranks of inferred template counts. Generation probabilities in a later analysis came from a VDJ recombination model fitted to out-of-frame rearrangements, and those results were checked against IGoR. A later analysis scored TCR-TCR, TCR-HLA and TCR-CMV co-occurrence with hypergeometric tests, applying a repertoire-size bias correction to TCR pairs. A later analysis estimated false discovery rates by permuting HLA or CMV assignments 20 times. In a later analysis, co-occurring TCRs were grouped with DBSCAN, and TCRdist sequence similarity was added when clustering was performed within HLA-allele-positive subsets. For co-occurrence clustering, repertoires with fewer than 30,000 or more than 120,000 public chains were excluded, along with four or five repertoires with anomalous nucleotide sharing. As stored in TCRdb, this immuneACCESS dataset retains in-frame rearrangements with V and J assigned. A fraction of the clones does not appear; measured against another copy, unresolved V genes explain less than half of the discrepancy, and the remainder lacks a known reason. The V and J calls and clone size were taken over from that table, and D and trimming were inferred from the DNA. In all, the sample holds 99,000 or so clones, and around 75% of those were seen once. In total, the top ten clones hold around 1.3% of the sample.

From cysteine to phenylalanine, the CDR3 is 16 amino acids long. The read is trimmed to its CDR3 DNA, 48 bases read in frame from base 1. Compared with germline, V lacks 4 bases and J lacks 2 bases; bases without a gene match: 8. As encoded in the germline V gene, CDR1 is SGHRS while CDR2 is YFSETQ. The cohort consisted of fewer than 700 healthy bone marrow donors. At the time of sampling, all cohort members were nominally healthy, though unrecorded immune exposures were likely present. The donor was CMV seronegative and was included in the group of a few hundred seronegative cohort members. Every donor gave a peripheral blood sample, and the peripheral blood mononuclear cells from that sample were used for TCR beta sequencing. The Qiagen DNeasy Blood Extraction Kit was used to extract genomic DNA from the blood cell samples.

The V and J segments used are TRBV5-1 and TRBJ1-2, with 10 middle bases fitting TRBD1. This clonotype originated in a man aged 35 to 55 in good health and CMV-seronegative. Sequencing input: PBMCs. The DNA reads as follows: TGCGCCAGCAGCACGGGGACAGGGGCATTGAACTATGGCTACACCTTC. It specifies CASSTGTGALNYGYTF.